This T cell receptor beta chain is drawn from a study of blood T cell repertoires in COVID-19. Trimming cost V 3 bases and J 0 bases, with 10 bases left between them. Germline V gene sequence: CDR1 MNHNS, CDR2 SASEGT. CDR3 size: 15 residues. Clones were read by immunoSEQ multiplex PCR, and TCRdb kept only the in-frame ones, dropping some. The sample lists around 250,000 clones, around 89% occurring once. This clone was counted a few times. The sequenced sample consisted of PBMCs or T cells enriched from blood (not recorded which). This clonotype originated in a woman under 40 who had recovered from COVID-19. This rearrangement joins TRBV6-1 to TRBJ2-3; D is possibly TRBD1 (5 bases). CDR3 loop: CASSENRLSTDTQYF. The CDR3, as DNA: TGTGCCAGCAGTGAGAACAGGCTTAGCACAGATACGCAGTATTTT.